This note documents a single T cell receptor (beta chain) sequence. A read error may produce the germline difference seen at one junction end. A modified ARM-PCR protocol with three rounds of nested PCR amplified TCRbeta. MiXCR, applied by TCRdb to the multiplex PCR reads, yields one record per CDR3 protein. The table shows approximately 120,000 distinct CDR3 sequences, with 60% to 65% occurring only once. The data belong to a study of tumor and adjacent non-tumor tissue in lung cancer. This sample's RNA came from whole unsorted tissue. More than 3 cm separated this lung sample from the edge of the tumor. The CDR3 loop spans 17 amino acids. Per germline, CDR1 SGHNT and CDR2 YENEEA.

The sample taken for sequencing was distant non-tumor lung tissue. V gene TRBV11-3 combines with J gene TRBJ2-2; TRBD1 agrees at 7 bases. The sequence came from a man in his 60s with non-small cell lung cancer. Here the CDR3 DNA reads TGTGCCAGCAGTTTAGATCCCGGGACAGCGAACACCGGGGAGCTGTTTTTT. Translated, it gives CASSLDPGTANTGELFF.